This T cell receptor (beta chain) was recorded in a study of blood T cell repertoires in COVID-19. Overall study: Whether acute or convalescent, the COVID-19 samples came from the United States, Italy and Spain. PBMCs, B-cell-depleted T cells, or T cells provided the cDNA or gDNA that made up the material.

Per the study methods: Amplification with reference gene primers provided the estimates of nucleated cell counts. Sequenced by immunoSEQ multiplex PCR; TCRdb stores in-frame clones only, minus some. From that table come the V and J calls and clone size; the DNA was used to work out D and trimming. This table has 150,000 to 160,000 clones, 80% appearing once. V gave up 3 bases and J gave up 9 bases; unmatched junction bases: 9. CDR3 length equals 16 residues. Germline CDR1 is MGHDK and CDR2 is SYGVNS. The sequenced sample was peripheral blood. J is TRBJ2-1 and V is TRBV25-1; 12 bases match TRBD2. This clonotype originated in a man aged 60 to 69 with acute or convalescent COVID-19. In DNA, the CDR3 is TGTGCCAGCAGTGAGGCTCGACTAGCGGGAGCTGTTGAGCAGTTCTTC. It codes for CASSEARLAGAVEQFF.